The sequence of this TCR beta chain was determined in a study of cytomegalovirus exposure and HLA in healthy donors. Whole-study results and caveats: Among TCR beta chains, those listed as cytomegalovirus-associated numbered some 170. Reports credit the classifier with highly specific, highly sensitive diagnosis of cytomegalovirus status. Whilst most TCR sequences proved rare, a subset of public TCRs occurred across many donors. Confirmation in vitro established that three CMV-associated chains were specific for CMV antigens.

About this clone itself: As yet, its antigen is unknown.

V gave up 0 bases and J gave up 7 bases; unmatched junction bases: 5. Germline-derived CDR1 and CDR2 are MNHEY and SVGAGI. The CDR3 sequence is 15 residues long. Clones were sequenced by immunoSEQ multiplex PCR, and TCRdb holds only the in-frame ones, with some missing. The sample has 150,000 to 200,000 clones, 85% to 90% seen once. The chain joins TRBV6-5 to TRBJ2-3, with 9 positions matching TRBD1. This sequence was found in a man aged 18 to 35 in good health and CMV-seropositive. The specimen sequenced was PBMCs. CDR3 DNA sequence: TGTGCCAGCAGTTACTCTGGACAGGGGTCGAATACGCAGTATTTT. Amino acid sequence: CASSYSGQGSNTQYF.